This T cell receptor beta chain was identified in a study of human T cells and chemical hapten exposure. Study-wide background: Per-sample TCR yield variability stemmed mainly from small pooled library volume differences.

TCRdb redid the calling of the RACE reads with MiXCR, one entry per CDR3 protein. The sample consists of about 120,000 distinct CDR3 sequences, approximately 12% of them appearing once. Stated time point: pre-sensitization, week 0. Treatment specified: therapeutic diphenylcyclopropenone sensitization with weekly scalp DPC. Trimming took 3 bases from V and 1 from J, leaving 7 bases between them. The CDR3 is 14 residues long. The germline V gene has CDR1 MNHEY and CDR2 SMNVEV (reference sequence). The table lists this clonotype with many counts. Sequenced material: whole blood, taken in connection with sensitization to the hapten diphenylcyclopropenone (DPC). The clonotype was recovered from a woman under 30 with alopecia areata. Some clones in this sample may be carry-over from other donors' samples. V gene TRBV27 combines with J gene TRBJ1-5; D perhaps matches TRBD1 (5 bases). In DNA, the CDR3 is TGTGCCAGCAGTTTCGGGGGAAGCAATCAGCCCCAGCATTTT. It yields the protein CASSFGGSNQPQHF.